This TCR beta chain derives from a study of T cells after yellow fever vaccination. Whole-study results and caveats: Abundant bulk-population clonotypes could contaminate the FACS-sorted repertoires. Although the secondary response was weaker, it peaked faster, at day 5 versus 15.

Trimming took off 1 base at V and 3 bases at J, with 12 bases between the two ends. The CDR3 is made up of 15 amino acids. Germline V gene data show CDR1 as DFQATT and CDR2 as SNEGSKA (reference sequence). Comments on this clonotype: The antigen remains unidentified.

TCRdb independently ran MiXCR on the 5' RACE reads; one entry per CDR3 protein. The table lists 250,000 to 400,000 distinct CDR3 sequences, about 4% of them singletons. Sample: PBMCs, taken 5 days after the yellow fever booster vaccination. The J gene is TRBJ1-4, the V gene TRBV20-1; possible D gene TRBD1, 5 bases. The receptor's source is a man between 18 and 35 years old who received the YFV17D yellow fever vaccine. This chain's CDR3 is CSARAPTEPNEKLFF. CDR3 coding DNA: TGCAGTGCTAGAGCCCCGACAGAACCTAATGAAAAACTGTTTTTT.